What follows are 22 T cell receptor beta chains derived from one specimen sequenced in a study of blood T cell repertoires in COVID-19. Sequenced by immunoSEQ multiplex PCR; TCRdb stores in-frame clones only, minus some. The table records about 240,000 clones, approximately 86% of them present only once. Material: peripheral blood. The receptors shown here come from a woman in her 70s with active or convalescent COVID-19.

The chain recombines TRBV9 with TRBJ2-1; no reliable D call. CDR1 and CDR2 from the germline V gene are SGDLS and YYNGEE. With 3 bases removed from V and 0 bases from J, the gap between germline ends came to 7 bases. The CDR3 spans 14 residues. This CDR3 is CASSDPSSYNEQFF. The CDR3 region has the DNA TGTGCCAGCAGCGACCCGAGCTCCTACAATGAGCAGTTCTTC.

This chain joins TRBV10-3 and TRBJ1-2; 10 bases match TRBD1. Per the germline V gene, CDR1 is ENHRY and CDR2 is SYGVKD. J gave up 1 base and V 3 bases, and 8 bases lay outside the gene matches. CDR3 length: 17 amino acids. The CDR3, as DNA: TGTGCCATCAGTGATACGGGACAGGGGTTCGGTAACTATGGCTACACCTTC. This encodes CAISDTGQGFGNYGYTF.

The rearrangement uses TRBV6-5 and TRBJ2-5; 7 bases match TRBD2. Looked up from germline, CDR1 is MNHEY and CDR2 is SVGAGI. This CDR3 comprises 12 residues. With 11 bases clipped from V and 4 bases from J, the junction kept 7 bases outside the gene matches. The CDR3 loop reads CAGGVNRETQYF. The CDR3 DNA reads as TGTGCCGGGGGGGTCAACAGAGAGACCCAGTACTTC.

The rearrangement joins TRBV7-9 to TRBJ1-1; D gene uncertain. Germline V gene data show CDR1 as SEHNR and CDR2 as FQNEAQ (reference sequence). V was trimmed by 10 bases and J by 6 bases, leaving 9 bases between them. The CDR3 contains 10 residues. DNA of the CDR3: TGTGCCATCTCTATATCTGAAGCTTTCTTT. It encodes CAISISEAFF. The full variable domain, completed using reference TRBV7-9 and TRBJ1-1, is DTGVSQNPRHKITKRGQNVTFRCDPISEHNRLYWYRQTLGQGPEFLTYFQNEAQLEKSRLLSDRFSAERPKGSFSTLEIQRTEQGDSAMYLCAISISEAFFGQGTRLTVV.

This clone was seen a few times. The CDR3 nucleotides are TGTGCTAGTGGTTTGCGAAATCTAGGAAGCACTGAAGCTTTCTTT. It translates to CASGLRNLGSTEAFF. The gene calls are TRBV12-5 and TRBJ1-1, with D unresolved. This CDR3 has 15 amino acids. V gave up 2 bases and J gave up 4 bases, with 14 bases separating them. The germline gives CDR1 LGHNT, CDR2 FRNRAP. The full variable domain, rest sourced from reference TRBV12-5 and TRBJ1-1, is DARVTQTPRHKVTEMGQEVTMRCQPILGHNTVFWYRQTMMQGLELLAYFRNRAPLDDSGMPKDRFSAEMPDATLATLKIQPSEPRDSAVYFCASGLRNLGSTEAFFGQGTRLTVV.

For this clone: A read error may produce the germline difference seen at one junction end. CDR3 amino acids: CASSSGESVENSPLHF. Written as DNA, the CDR3 is TGTGCTAGCAGTTCAGGGGAGTCGGTAGAAAATTCACCCCTCCACTTT. The V call is TRBV7-7, the J call TRBJ1-6; D may be TRBD1 (6 bases). This CDR3 has 16 amino acids. Germline V gene lookup returns CDR1 SSHAT and CDR2 FNYEAQ (reference sequence).

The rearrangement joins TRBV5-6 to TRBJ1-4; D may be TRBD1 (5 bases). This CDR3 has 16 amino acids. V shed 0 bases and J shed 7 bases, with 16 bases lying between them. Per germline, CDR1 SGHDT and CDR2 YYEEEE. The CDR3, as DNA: TGTGCCAGCAGCTTGGATGGCAGGGCTAAGGGTGAAAAACTGTTTTTT. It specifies CASSLDGRAKGEKLFF.

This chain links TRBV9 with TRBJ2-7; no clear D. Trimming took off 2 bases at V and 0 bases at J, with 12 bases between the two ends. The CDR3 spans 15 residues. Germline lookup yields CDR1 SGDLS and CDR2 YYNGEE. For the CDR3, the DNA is TGTGCCAGCAGCGTCGAGACAACGAGCTCCTACGAGCAGTACTTC. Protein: CASSVETTSSYEQYF.

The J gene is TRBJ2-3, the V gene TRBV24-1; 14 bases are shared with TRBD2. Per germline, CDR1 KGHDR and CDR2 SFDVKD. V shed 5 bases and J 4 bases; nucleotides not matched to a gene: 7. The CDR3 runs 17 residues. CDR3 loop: CATSAQTSGGAPDTQYF. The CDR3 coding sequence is TGTGCCACCAGTGCCCAGACTAGCGGGGGGGCCCCAGATACGCAGTATTTT.

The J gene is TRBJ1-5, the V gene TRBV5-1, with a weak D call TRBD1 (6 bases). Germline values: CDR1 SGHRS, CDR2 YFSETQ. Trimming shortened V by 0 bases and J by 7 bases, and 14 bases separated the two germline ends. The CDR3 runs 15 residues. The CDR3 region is CASSLGTVQDQPQHF. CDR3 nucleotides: TGCGCCAGCAGCTTGGGGACAGTTCAGGACCAGCCCCAGCATTTT.

CDR3 residues: CASSRRVDTEAFF. The DNA of the CDR3 is TGTGCCAGCAGTCGACGGGTGGACACTGAAGCTTTCTTT. V usage is TRBV9 and J usage is TRBJ1-1; D is unresolved. This CDR3 has 13 amino acids. Trimming pared 5 bases from V and 3 bases from J, leaving 11 bases between. Germline CDR1 SGDLS, CDR2 YYNGEE.

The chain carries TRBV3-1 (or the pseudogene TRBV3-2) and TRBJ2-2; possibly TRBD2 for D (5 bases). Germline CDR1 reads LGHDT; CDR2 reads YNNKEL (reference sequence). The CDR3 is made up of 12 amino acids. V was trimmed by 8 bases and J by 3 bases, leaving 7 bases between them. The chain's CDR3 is CASSGDTGELFF. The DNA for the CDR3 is TGTGCCAGCTCCGGGGACACCGGGGAGCTGTTTTTT.

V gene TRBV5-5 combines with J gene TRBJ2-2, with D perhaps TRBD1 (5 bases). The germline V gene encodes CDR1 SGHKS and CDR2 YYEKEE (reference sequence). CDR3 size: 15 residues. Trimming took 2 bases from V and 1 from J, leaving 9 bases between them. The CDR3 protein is CASSFFGQNTGELFF. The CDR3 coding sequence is TGTGCCAGCAGCTTTTTCGGACAGAACACCGGGGAGCTGTTTTTT. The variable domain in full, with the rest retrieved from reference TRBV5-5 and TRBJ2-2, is DAGVTQSPTHLIKTRGQQVTLRCSPISGHKSVSWYQQVLGQGPQFIFQYYEKEERGRGNFPDRFSARQFPNYSSELNVNALLLGDSALYLCASSFFGQNTGELFFGEGSRLTVL.

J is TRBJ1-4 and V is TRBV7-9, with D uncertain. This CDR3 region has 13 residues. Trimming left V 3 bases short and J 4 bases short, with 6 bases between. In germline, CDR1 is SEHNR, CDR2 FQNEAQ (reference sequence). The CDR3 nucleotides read TGTGCCAGCAGCTTGCGGCTTAATGAAAAACTGTTTTTT. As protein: CASSLRLNEKLFF.

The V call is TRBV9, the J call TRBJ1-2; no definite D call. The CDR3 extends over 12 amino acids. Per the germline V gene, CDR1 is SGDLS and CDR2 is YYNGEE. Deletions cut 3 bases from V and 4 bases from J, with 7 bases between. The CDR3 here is CASSAPRYGYTF. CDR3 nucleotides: TGTGCCAGCAGCGCCCCCCGCTATGGCTACACCTTC.

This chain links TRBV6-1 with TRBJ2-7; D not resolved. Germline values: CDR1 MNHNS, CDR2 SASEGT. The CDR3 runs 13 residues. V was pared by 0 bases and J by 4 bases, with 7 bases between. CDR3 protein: CASSEARGYEQYF. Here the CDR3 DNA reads TGTGCCAGCAGTGAAGCCCGCGGTTACGAGCAGTACTTC.

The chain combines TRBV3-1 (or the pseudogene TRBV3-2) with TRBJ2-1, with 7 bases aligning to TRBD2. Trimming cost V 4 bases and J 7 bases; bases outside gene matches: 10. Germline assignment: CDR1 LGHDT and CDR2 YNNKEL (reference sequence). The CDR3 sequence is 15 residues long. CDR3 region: CASSPRAGPGNEQFF. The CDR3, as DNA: TGTGCCAGCAGCCCGAGAGCGGGGCCGGGGAATGAGCAGTTCTTC.

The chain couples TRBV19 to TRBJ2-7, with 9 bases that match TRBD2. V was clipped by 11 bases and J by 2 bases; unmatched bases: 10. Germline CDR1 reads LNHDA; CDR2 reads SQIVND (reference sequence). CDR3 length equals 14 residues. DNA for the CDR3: TGTGCCTCAAAGGAAGTAGCGGGGGCCTACGAGCAGTACTTC. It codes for CASKEVAGAYEQYF.

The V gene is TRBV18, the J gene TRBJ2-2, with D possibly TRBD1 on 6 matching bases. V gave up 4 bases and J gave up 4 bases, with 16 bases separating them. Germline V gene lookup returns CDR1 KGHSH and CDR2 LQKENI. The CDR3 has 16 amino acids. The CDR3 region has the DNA TGTGCCAGCTCACGGAGTACAGGGTCGGGCACCGGGGAGCTGTTTTTT. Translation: CASSRSTGSGTGELFF.

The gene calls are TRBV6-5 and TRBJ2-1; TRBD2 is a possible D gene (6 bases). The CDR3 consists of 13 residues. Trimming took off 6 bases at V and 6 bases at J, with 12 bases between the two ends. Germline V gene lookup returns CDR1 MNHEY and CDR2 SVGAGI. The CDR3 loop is CASSRGLTNEQFF. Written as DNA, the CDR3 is TGTGCCAGCAGCCGGGGACTGACCAATGAGCAGTTCTTC.

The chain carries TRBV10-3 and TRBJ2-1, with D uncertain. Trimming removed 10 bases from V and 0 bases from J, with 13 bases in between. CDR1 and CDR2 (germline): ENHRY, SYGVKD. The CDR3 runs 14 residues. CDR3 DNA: TGTGCCACCACCGCCAGTAACTCCTACAATGAGCAGTTCTTC. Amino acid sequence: CATTASNSYNEQFF.

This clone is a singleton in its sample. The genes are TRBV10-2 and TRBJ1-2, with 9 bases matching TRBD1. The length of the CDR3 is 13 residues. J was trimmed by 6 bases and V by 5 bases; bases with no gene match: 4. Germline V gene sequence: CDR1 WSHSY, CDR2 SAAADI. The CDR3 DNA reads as TGCGCCAGCAGTTCACGGACAGGGGATGGCTACACCTTC. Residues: CASSSRTGDGYTF.